This record concerns one TCR beta chain sequence. Its antigen is not identified. These data come from a study of early T cells in non-severe SARS-CoV-2 infection. Study as a whole: Chains were not paired, and sequencing was done on bulk RNA from unsorted whole blood. Study results and caveats: Anti-spike CD8 responses were favored by VDJdb matching, which missed private and CD4 specificities.

Individually, cDNA molecules had unique molecular identifiers attached to them. Via MiXCR, TCRdb re-called the 5' RACE reads, giving one row per CDR3 protein. The sample carries roughly 99,000 distinct CDR3 sequences, roughly 10% recorded once. The CDR3 runs to 14 residues. Germline loops: CDR1 SGHRS, CDR2 YFSETQ. Trimming cost V 4 bases and J 5 bases; bases outside gene matches: 5. The sequenced sample consisted of whole blood. This clonotype was obtained from an adult who was a healthcare worker with PCR-confirmed SARS-CoV-2 infection or an uninfected control (not recorded which). The V gene is TRBV5-1, the J gene TRBJ1-4, with TRBD1 matching 7 bases. The CDR3 DNA sequence: TGCGCCAGCAGCCTGACAGGGAGCAATGAAAAACTGTTTTTT. Translation: CASSLTGSNEKLFF.